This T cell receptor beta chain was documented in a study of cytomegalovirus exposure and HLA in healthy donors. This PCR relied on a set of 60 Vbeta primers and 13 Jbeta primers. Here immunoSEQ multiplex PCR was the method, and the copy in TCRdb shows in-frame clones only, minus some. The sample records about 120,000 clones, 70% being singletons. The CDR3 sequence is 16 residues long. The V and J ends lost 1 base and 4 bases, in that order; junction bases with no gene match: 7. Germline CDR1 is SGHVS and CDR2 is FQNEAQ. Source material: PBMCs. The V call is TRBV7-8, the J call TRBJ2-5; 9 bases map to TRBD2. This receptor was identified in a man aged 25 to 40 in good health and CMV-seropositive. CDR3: CASSLGRGGALETQYF. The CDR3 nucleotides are TGTGCCAGCAGCTTAGGGCGCGGGGGGGCCTTAGAGACCCAGTACTTC.